This T cell receptor beta chain appears in the sequencing data of a study of OX40 agonist ivuxolimab in advanced cancers. Overall study context: In this trial design, patients received ivuxolimab intravenously at 0.01 to 10 mg/kg every 2 weeks. Study findings and constraints: On average, a greater number of expanded clones characterised CD8+ T cells relative to CD4+.

In the case of this clone: Antigen: not known.

Generated by immunoSEQ multiplex PCR, the TCRdb table keeps only in-frame clones and is missing some. Of about 69,000 clones detected, around 83% appear once; the ten largest clones hold around 2%. The CDR3 is 14 amino acids. Trimming stripped 0 bases from V and 2 bases from J, with 7 bases between. Germline CDR1 is SGDLS and CDR2 is YYNGEE. This sequence originates from an adult with an advanced solid tumor such as melanoma, head and neck, liver or kidney cancer. Sequenced here: CD4+ or CD8+ T cells sorted from blood, sampled in a trial of the OX40 agonist ivuxolimab. V usage is TRBV9 and J usage is TRBJ2-3; D not certain. Here the CDR3 reads CASSVDSFTDTQYF. The CDR3 coding sequence is TGTGCCAGCAGCGTAGATTCATTCACAGATACGCAGTATTTT.